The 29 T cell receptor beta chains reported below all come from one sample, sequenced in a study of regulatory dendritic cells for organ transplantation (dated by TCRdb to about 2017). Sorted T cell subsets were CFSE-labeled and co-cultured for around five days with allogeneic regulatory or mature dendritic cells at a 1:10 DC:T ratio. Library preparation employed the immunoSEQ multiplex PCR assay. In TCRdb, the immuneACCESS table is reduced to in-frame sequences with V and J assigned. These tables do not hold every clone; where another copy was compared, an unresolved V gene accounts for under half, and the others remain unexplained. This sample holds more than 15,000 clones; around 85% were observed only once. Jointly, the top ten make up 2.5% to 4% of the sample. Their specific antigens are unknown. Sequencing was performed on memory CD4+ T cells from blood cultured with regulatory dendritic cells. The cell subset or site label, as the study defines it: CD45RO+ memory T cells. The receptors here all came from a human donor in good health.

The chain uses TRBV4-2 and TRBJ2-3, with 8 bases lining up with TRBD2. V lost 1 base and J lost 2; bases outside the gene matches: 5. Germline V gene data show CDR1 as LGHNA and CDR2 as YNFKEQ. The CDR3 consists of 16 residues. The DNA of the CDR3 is TGTGCCAGCAGCCAAGGAGCGGGAGACCCCACAGATACGCAGTATTTT. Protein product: CASSQGAGDPTDTQYF.

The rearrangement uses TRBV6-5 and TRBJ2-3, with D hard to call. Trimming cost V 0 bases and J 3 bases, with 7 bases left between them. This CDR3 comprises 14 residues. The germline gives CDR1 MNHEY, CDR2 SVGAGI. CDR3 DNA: TGTGCCAGCAGTTACTCCTGGGGAACAGATACGCAGTATTTT. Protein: CASSYSWGTDTQYF.

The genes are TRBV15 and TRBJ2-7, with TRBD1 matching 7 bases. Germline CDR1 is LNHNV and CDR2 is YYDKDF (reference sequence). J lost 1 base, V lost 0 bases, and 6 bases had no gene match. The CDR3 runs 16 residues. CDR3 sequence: CATSRDKMGQSYEQYF. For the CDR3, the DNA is TGTGCCACCAGCAGAGATAAGATGGGACAGTCCTACGAGCAGTACTTC.

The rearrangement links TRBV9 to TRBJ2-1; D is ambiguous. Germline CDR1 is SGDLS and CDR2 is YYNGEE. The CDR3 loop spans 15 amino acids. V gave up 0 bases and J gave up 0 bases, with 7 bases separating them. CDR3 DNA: TGTGCCAGCAGCGTAGATGGCGGCTCCTACAATGAGCAGTTCTTC. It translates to CASSVDGGSYNEQFF.

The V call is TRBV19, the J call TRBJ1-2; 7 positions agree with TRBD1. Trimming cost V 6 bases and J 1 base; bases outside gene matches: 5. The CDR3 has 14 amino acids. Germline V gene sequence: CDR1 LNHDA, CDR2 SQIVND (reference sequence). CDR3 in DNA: TGTGCCAGTAGCTGGGACAGCATTAACTATGGCTACACCTTC. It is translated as CASSWDSINYGYTF.

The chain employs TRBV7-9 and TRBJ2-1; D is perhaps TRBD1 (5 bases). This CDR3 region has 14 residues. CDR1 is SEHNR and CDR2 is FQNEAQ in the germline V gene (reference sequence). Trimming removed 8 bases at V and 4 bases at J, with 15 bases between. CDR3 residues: CASARGSEYNEQFF. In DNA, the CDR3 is TGTGCCAGCGCAAGGGGATCCGAATACAATGAGCAGTTCTTC.

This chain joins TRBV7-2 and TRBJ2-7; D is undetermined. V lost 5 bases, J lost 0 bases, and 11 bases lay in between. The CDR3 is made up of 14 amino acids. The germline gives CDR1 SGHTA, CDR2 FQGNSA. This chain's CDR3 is CASSADAISYEQYF. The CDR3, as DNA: TGTGCCAGCAGCGCCGACGCGATCTCCTACGAGCAGTACTTC.

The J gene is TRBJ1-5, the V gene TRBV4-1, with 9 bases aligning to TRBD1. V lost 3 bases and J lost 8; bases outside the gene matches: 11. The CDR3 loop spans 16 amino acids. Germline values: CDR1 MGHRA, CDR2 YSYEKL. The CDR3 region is CASSHAVLGTGKPQHF. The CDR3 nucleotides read TGCGCCAGCAGCCATGCAGTTTTGGGGACAGGGAAGCCCCAGCATTTT.

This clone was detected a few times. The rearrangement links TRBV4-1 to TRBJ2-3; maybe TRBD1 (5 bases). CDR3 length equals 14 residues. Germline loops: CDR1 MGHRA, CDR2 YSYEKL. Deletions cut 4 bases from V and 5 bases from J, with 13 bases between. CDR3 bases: TGCGCCAGCAGCCGCCAACAGGAAGGAGATACGCAGTATTTT. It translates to CASSRQQEGDTQYF.

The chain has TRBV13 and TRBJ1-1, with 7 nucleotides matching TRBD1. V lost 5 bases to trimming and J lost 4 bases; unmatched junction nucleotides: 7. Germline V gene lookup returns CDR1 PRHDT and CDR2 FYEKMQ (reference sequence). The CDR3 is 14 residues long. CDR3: CASSHSGGGTEAFF. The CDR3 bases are TGTGCCAGCAGCCACTCAGGGGGGGGCACTGAAGCTTTCTTT.

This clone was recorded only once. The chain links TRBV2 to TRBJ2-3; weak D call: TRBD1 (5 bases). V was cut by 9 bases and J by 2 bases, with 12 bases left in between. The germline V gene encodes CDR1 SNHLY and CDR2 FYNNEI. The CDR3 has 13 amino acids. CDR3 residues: CASGAYTTDTQYF. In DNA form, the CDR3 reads TGTGCCAGTGGGGCCTACACCACAGATACGCAGTATTTT.

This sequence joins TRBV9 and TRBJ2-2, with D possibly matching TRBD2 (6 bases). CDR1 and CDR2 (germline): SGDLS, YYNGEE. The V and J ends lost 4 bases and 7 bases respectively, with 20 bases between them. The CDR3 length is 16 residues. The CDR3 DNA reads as TGTGCCAGCAGCCCCCAAATGGGGGGTAGGATCGGGGAGCTGTTTTTT. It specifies CASSPQMGGRIGELFF.

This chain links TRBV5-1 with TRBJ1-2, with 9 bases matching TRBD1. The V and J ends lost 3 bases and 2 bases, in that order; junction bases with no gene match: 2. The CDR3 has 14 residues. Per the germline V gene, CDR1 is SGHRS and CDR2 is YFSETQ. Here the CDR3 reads CASSYGQGNYGYTF. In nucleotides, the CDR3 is TGCGCCAGCAGCTATGGACAGGGGAACTATGGCTACACCTTC.

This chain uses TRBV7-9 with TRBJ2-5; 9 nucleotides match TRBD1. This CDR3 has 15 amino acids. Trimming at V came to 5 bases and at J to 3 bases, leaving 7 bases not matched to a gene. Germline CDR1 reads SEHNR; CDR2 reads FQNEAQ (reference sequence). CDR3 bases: TGTGCCAGCAGCCCCAACAGGGGGCAAGAAGAGACCCAGTACTTC. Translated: CASSPNRGQEETQYF. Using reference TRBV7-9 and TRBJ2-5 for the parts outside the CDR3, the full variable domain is DTGVSQNPRHKITKRGQNVTFRCDPISEHNRLYWYRQTLGQGPEFLTYFQNEAQLEKSRLLSDRFSAERPKGSFSTLEIQRTEQGDSAMYLCASSPNRGQEETQYFGPGTRLLVL.

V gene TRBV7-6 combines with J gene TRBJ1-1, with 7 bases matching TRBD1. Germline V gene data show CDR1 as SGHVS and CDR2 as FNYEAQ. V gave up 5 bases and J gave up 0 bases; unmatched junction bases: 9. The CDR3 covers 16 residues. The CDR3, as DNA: TGTGCCAGCAGCCGGCGACAGGGATCTATGAACACTGAAGCTTTCTTT. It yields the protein CASSRRQGSMNTEAFF. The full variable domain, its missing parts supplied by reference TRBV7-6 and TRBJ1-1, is GAGVSQSPRYKVTKRGQDVALRCDPISGHVSLYWYRQALGQGPEFLTYFNYEAQQDKSGLPNDRFSAERPEGSISTLTIQRTEQRDSAMYRCASSRRQGSMNTEAFFGQGTRLTVV.

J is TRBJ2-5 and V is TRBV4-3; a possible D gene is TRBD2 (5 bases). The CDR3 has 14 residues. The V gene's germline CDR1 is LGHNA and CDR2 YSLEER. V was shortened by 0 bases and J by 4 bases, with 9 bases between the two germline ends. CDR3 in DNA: TGCGCCAGCAGCCAAGATTGGGAGTCAGAGACCCAGTACTTC. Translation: CASSQDWESETQYF.

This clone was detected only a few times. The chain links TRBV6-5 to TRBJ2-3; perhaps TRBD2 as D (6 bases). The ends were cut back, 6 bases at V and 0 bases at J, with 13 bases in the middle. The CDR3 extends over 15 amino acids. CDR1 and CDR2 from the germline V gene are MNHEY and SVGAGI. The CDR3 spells CASRLGGTSTDTQYF. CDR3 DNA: TGTGCCAGCAGGTTGGGCGGGACGAGCACAGATACGCAGTATTTT.

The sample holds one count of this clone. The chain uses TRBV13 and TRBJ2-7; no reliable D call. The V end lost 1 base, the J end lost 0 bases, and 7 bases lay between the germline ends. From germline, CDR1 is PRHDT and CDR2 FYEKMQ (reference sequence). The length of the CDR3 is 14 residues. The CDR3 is CASSLAELSYEQYF. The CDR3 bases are TGTGCCAGCAGCTTAGCAGAGCTCTCCTACGAGCAGTACTTC.

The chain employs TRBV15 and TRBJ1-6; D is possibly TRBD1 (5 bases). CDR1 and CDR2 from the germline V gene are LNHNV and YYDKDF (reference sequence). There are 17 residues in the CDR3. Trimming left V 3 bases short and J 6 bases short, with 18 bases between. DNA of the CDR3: TGTGCCACCAGCAGCGGGGGACGTTACTTTCGTAATTCACCCCTCCACTTT. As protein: CATSSGGRYFRNSPLHF.

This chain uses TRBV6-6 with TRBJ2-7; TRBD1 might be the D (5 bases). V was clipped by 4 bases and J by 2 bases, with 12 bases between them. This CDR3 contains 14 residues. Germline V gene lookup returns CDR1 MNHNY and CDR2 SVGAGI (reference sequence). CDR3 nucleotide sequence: TGTGCCAGCAGTTGGACACAACTTACCTACGAGCAGTACTTC. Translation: CASSWTQLTYEQYF.

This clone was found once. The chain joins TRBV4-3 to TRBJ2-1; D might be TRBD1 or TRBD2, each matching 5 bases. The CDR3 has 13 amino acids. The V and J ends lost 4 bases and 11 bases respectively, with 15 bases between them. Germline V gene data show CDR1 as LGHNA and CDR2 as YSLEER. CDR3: CASSLGTRAQQFF. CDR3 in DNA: TGCGCCAGCAGCCTAGGGACCAGGGCACAGCAGTTCTTC.

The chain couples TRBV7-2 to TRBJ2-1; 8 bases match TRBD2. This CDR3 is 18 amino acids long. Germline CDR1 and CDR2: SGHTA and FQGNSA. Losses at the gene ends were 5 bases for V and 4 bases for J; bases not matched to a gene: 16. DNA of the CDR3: TGTGCCAGCAGCCTTTTCAAGGGGGGACTAGTGGGTTACAATGAGCAGTTCTTC. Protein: CASSLFKGGLVGYNEQFF.

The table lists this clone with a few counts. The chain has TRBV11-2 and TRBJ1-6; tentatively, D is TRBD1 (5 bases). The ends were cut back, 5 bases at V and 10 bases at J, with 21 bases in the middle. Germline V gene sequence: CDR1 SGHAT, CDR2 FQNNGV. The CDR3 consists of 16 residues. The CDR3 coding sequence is TGTGCCAGCAGCACCAAGATGGCAGGGTCTAGATCACCCCTCCACTTT. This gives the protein CASSTKMAGSRSPLHF.

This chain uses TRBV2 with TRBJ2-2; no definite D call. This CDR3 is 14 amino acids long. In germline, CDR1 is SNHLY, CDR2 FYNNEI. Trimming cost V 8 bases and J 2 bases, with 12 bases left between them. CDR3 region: CASRNRVNTGELFF. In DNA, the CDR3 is TGTGCCAGCCGTAATAGGGTTAACACCGGGGAGCTGTTTTTT.

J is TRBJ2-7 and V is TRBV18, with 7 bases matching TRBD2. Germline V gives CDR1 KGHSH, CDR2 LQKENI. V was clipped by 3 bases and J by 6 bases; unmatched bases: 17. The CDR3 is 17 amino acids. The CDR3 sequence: CASSPPSGGRVTLEQYF. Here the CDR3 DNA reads TGTGCCAGCTCACCTCCCTCGGGGGGTAGGGTTACTCTCGAGCAGTACTTC.

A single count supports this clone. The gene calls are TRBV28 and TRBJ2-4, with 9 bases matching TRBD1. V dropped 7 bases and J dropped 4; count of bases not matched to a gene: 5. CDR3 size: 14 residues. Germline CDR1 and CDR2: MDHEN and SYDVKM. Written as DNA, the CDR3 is TGTGCCAGCAACGTACAGGGGGCTAAAAACATTCAGTACTTC. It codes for CASNVQGAKNIQYF.

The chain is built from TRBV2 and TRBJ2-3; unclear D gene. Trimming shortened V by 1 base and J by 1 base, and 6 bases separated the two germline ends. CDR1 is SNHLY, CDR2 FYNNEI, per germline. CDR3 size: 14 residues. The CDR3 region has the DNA TGTGCCAGCAGTGAAGAACGGGGCACAGATACGCAGTATTTT. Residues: CASSEERGTDTQYF.

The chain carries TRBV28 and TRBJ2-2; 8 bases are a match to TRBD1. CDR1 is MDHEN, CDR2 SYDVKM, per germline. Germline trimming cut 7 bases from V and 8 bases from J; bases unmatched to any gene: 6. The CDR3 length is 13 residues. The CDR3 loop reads CASIRGHGGELFF. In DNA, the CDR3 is TGTGCCAGCATCAGGGGGCATGGGGGGGAGCTGTTTTTT.

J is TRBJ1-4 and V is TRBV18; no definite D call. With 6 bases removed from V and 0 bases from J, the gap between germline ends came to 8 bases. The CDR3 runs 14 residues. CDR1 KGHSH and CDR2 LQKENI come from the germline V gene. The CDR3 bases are TGTGCCAGCTCTCCGGATTCAACTAATGAAAAACTGTTTTTT. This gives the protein CASSPDSTNEKLFF. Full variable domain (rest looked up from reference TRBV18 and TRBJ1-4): NAGVMQNPRHLVRRRGQEARLRCSPMKGHSHVYWYRQLPEEGLKFMVYLQKENIIDESGMPKERFSAEFPKEGPSILRIQQVVRGDSAAYFCASSPDSTNEKLFFGSGTQLSVL.